One T cell receptor beta chain is described in this entry. It has no known antigen specificity. The sample holds no much larger clone one base away, and base qualities are not on file. TCRbeta CDR3 regions were sequenced with the immunoSEQ Assay. After extraction, genomic DNA underwent amplification by bias-controlled multiplex PCR, followed by high-throughput sequencing. The study's own analysis went as follows. To quantify the absolute abundance of each unique TCRbeta CDR3 region, sequences were collapsed and filtered. T cell fraction was estimated by normalization of TCRbeta template counts to usable DNA, with usable DNA being measured through amplification of reference genes present in all nucleated cells. Repertoire TCRs were annotated as SARS-CoV-2-specific by exact matching of V gene, CDR3 amino acid sequence and J gene to a known reactive TCR set. The reference SARS-CoV-2 TCR set was obtained from MIRA and was filtered for enrichment in COVID-19-positive ImmuneCODE repertoires, whereby public or cross-reactive TCRs were removed. Using the MIRA antigens, annotated TCRs were further analysed by specific ORF or by position within an ORF. Breadth was defined as the number of annotated unique rearrangements divided by the total number of unique productive rearrangements, and depth was defined as the summed frequency of the annotated unique rearrangements. Group comparisons of TCR breadth used two-sided Wilcoxon rank-sum tests. The table comes from immuneACCESS by way of TCRdb, which keeps in-frame sequences with V and J called. Part of the clones is missing from these tables; in studies checked, under half for an unresolved V gene and the rest for unknown reasons. The DNA gave D and trimming, while V, J and clone size come from that table. This sample is represented by some 420,000 clones; over 75% of them were singletons. The ten top clones hold approximately 4% of the sample.

The label giving this sample's treatment or condition can be read as: around 19 received Ad26.COV2.S at low or high dose, single or two shots; about 5 received placebo; per-sample allocation not given. Repertoires of vaccine and placebo recipients were sequenced from samples taken on day 63 after the first injection. In Cohort 1b, around 23 adults aged 18-55 years were enrolled at a single site in Boston, USA, between 29 July and 7 August 2020. As a vaccine, Ad26.COV2.S was a replication-incompetent adenovirus type 26 vector that expressed a prefusion-stabilized SARS-CoV-2 spike protein derived from the original Wuhan strain. The sample belongs to a study of Ad26.COV2.S vaccination and SARS-CoV-2 variants (dated by TCRdb to about 2021). Study-level background: Donors in the vaccine arm were drawn from COV1001, a multicentre, randomized, double-blind, placebo-controlled phase I-IIa trial testing Ad26.COV2.S in healthy adults. Ad26.COV2.S was given intramuscularly at 5x10^10 or 1x10^11 viral particles, as a single shot or as two shots 56 days apart. TCRbeta repertoire sequencing was used to assess the specificity and breadth of SARS-CoV-2-reactive T cell receptors after Ad26.COV2.S vaccination. The TCR-sequenced set comprised about 32 samples: some 20 Ad26.COV2.S vaccine recipients, 5 placebo recipients and 8 SARS-CoV-2 convalescent individuals. Trial participants were randomized into five groups of five, in which low-dose or high-dose Ad26.COV2.S was given once or twice, or placebo was given on both occasions. Throughout the experiments and outcome assessment, investigators stayed blinded to trial group allocation.

What the research found in general, with its limitations: Vaccine and placebo recipients had similar non-spike TCR breadth, a finding consistent with the vaccine containing only spike. The study was not powered for comparison of responses between vaccine doses or regimens. After vaccination, substantial breadth of spike-specific CD8+ and CD4+ T cell responses was reported. The authors noted that the TCR breadth and depth analyses may have underestimated total T cell responses. Higher spike-specific TCR breadth was observed in Ad26.COV2.S recipients than in placebo recipients (P = 0.0014).

The specimen was peripheral blood, collected in a trial of Ad26.COV2.S vaccine versus placebo. The receptor was isolated from a person between 18 and 59 years old who received the Ad26.COV2.S COVID-19 vaccine or a placebo.

The CDR3 corresponds to CAWRQGAGGYTF. The DNA sequence follows: TGTGCCTGGAGACAGGGGGCGGGAGGCTACACCTTC. The sequence is built from TRBV30 and TRBJ1-2; 9 middle bases align to TRBD1. Trimming leaves V shorter by 3 bases and J shorter by 8 bases, with the junction holding 4 bases beyond the gene matches. Via the germline V gene (reference sequence), CDR1 is GTSNPN and CDR2 SVGIG. Taken from cysteine to phenylalanine, the CDR3 has 12 residues. CDR3 DNA only is kept here, 36 bases in frame from base 1. Where the CDR3 stops, the reference TRBV30 and TRBJ1-2 genes take over; the full variable domain is SQTIHQWPATLVQPVGSPLSLECTVEGTSNPNLYWYRQAAGRGLQLLFYSVGIGQISSEVPQNLSASRPQDRQFILSSKKLLLSDSGFYLCAWRQGAGGYTFGSGTRLTVV.